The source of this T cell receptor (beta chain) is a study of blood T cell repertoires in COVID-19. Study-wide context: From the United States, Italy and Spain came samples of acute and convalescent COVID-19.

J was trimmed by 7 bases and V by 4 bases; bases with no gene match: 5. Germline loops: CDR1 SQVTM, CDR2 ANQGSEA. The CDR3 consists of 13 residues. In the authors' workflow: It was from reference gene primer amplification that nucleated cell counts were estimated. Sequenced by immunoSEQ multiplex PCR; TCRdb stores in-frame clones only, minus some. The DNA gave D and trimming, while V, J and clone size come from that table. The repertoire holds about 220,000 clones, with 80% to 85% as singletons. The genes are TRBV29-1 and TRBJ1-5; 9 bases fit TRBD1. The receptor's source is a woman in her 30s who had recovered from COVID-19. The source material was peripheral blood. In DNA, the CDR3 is TGCAGCGTTGCCGTGGACAGGGGACAGCCCCAGCATTTT. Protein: CSVAVDRGQPQHF.